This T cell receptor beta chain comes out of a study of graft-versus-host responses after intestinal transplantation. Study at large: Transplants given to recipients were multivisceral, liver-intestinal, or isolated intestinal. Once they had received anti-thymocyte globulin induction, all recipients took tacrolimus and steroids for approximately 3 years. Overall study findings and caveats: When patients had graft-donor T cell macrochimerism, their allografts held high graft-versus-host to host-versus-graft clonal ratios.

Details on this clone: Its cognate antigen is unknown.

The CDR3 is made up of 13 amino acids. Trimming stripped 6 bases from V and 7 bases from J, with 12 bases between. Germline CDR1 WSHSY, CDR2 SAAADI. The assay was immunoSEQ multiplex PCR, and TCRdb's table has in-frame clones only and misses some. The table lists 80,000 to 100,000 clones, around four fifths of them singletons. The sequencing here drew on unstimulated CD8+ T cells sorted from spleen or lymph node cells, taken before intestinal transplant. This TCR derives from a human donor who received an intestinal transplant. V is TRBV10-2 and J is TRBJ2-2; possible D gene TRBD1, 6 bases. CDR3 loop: CASRGTGSGELFF. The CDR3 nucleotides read TGCGCCAGCAGGGGTACAGGGAGCGGGGAGCTGTTTTTT.